Following are 20 T cell receptor beta chains from one sample sequenced in a study of post-analysis software for immune sequencing data (dated by TCRdb to about 2015). The library was obtained by PCR. For sequencing, an Illumina HiSeq 2500 was employed. To reduce PCR and sequencing biases, unique molecular identifiers were built into the TCR beta cDNA libraries. TCRdb's own reprocessing of the public reads used fastp at Q25 and MiXCR and kept productive beta chains. Merged by CDR3 protein, the rows form single entries marked with the most common genes and DNA. This sample gives fewer than 900,000 distinct CDR3 sequences in total; 40% to 55% of them show up just once. Of the sample, roughly 5% is held by the ten largest clones. No antigen is known for these receptors. Findings and caveats that apply to the study as a whole: Significantly higher frequencies in patients than in controls were found for about five TRBV segments, including TRBV5-6, TRBV5-1 and TRBV20-1.

Sequences were obtained from blood. These receptors were collected from a girl between 5 and 17 years old with multiple sclerosis.

V usage is TRBV6-1 and J usage is TRBJ2-7, with a possible D match to TRBD2 (5 bases). Trimming shortened V by 1 base and J by 2 bases, and 9 bases separated the two germline ends. Germline CDR1 and CDR2: MNHNS and SASEGT. CDR3 length: 14 amino acids. CDR3 sequence: CASSEVWTPYEQYF. In nucleotides, the CDR3 is TGTGCCAGCAGTGAAGTTTGGACTCCCTACGAGCAGTACTTC.

The chain combines TRBV4-3 with TRBJ1-6; the D gene is possibly TRBD1 (6 bases). With 0 bases removed from V and 9 bases from J, the gap between germline ends came to 12 bases. The CDR3 consists of 15 residues. Germline loops: CDR1 LGHNA, CDR2 YSLEER. Here the CDR3 reads CASSQDFQGTSPLHF. The CDR3 DNA follows: TGCGCCAGCAGCCAAGATTTCCAGGGGACTTCACCCCTCCACTTT.

The V call is TRBV20-1, the J call TRBJ2-1; tentative D call: TRBD2 (5 bases). The CDR3 totals 14 residues. Germline CDR1 and CDR2: DFQATT and SNEGSKA (reference sequence). V lost 4 bases to trimming and J lost 1 base, with 11 bases between them. The CDR3 sequence is CSATDSASYNEQFF. In nucleotides, the CDR3 is TGCAGTGCTACGGACTCGGCTTCCTACAATGAGCAGTTCTTC.

The chain uses TRBV28 and TRBJ2-1, with D maybe TRBD1 (6 bases). The CDR3 is 14 residues long. V was pared by 5 bases and J by 5 bases, with 13 bases between. Germline V CDR1 and CDR2: MDHEN, SYDVKM. CDR3 amino acids: CASSADRLDNEQFF. The CDR3, as DNA: TGTGCCAGCAGTGCCGACAGGCTGGACAATGAGCAGTTCTTC.

The chain couples TRBV6-5 to TRBJ1-1; D is ambiguous. The germline V gene has CDR1 MNHEY and CDR2 SVGAGI. V was pared by 7 bases and J by 1 base, with 13 bases between. This CDR3 contains 14 residues. The CDR3 region has the DNA TGTGCCAGCACCAAAGGGCAGGAGAACACTGAAGCTTTCTTT. Translated, it gives CASTKGQENTEAFF.

The genes are TRBV27 and TRBJ2-7, with 7 bases lining up with TRBD2. The germline V gene has CDR1 MNHEY and CDR2 SMNVEV (reference sequence). This CDR3 region has 17 residues. The J segment lost 0 bases and the V segment lost 5 bases, leaving 13 bases of the junction unmatched. CDR3 nucleotide sequence: TGTGCCAGCAGTCTCATGGCGGGTAGCGGGTCCTCCTACGAGCAGTACTTC. Its translation: CASSLMAGSGSSYEQYF.

This clonotype turned up a few times. V and J are TRBV7-3 and TRBJ2-3; 14 bases agree with TRBD2. This CDR3 comprises 19 residues. Germline V lookup: CDR1 SGHTA, CDR2 FQGTGA. Unmatched junction bases numbered 12, after V lost 5 bases and J lost 2 bases. CDR3 amino acids: CASSPGLAGETGATDTQYF. CDR3 sequence (DNA): TGTGCCAGCAGCCCGGGACTAGCGGGAGAAACCGGAGCCACAGATACGCAGTATTTT.

This clonotype was found a few times. The chain couples TRBV5-5 to TRBJ2-3; D is possibly TRBD1 or TRBD2 (5 bases each). Germline CDR1 is SGHKS and CDR2 is YYEKEE (reference sequence). This CDR3 has 15 amino acids. V gave up 0 bases and J gave up 1 base, with 9 bases separating them. The CDR3 bases are TGTGCCAGCAGCTTGGTTCAGGGAGGCACAGATACGCAGTATTTT. This gives the protein CASSLVQGGTDTQYF.

There are a few counts of this clonotype. The genes are TRBV27 and TRBJ2-4, with D maybe TRBD2 (5 bases). V gave up 0 bases and J gave up 1 base, with 13 bases separating them. Germline values: CDR1 MNHEY, CDR2 SMNVEV (reference sequence). This CDR3 contains 17 residues. The CDR3 is CASSLSTPRRAKNIQYF. DNA of the CDR3: TGTGCCAGCAGTTTATCGACTCCCCGGAGGGCCAAAAACATTCAGTACTTC.

Comments on this clonotype: One end of the junction varies from germline; a read error may be responsible. This chain joins TRBV12-3 or TRBV12-4 and TRBJ2-3, with D uncertain. CDR3 length equals 12 residues. CDR3: CASSLKRDAQYF. CDR3 DNA: TGTGCCAGCAGTCTGAAACGAGATGCGCAGTATTTT.

This clonotype was observed many times. The rearrangement joins TRBV28 to TRBJ2-1, with TRBD2 matching over 11 bases. The germline gives CDR1 MDHEN, CDR2 SYDVKM. V shed 5 bases, J shed 2 bases, and the junction held 8 bases outside the gene matches. The CDR3 runs to 17 residues. The DNA of the CDR3 is TGTGCCAGCAGTGGGGACGGGACTAGCGGTACCTACAATGAGCAGTTCTTC. It translates to CASSGDGTSGTYNEQFF.

This sequence joins TRBV20-1 and TRBJ2-6, with D hard to call. Germline V lookup: CDR1 DFQATT, CDR2 SNEGSKA (reference sequence). The V gene lost 4 bases and the J gene lost 0 bases, with 16 bases spanning the gap. There are 17 residues in the CDR3. The CDR3 region is CSANERSRGSGANVLTF. For the CDR3, the DNA is TGCAGTGCTAATGAGAGGAGCCGCGGCTCTGGGGCCAACGTCCTGACTTTC.

The J gene is TRBJ2-3, the V gene TRBV12-3 or TRBV12-4, with 8 positions matching TRBD2. The J segment lost 0 bases and the V segment lost 2 bases, leaving 1 base of the junction unmatched. CDR3 length: 15 amino acids. The CDR3 is CASSLREGSTDTQYF. CDR3 sequence (DNA): TGTGCCAGCAGTTTACGGGAGGGTAGCACAGATACGCAGTATTTT.

This chain links TRBV3-1 with TRBJ2-1; 8 bases fit TRBD1. This CDR3 has 14 residues. From germline, CDR1 is LGHDT and CDR2 YNNKEL (reference sequence). V dropped 5 bases and J dropped 10; count of bases not matched to a gene: 10. This chain's CDR3 is CASSSRDRYGEQFF. CDR3 nucleotides: TGTGCCAGCAGCTCCCGGGACAGGTACGGGGAGCAGTTCTTC.

The chain has TRBV27 and TRBJ2-1; 8 bases are a match to TRBD2. Germline V gene sequence: CDR1 MNHEY, CDR2 SMNVEV (reference sequence). The CDR3 totals 14 residues. The V segment lost 4 bases and the J segment 6 bases; nucleotides outside the gene matches: 5. The chain's CDR3 is CASSYGRALNEQFF. The DNA of the CDR3 is TGTGCCAGCAGTTACGGGAGGGCCCTCAATGAGCAGTTCTTC.

This clonotype was seen more than once but under ten times. This chain connects TRBV20-1 to TRBJ2-1; TRBD2 matches 7 bases. CDR1 and CDR2 (germline): DFQATT, SNEGSKA (reference sequence). Trimming took 5 bases from V and 6 from J; bases not matched to a gene: 13. The CDR3 extends over 15 amino acids. CDR3 DNA: TGCAGTGCTCCATTCGGGGGAGGGCCGGGCAATGAGCAGTTCTTC. Translation gives CSAPFGGGPGNEQFF.

This chain uses TRBV11-1 with TRBJ2-7; D gene uncertain. The CDR3 length is 13 residues. The V end lost 8 bases, the J end lost 6 bases, and 17 bases lay between the germline ends. Germline CDR1 is SGHAT and CDR2 is FQDESV (reference sequence). The CDR3 sequence is CASAALMAGEQYF. The CDR3 DNA reads TGTGCCAGCGCCGCCTTGATGGCAGGCGAGCAGTACTTC. The full variable domain, its missing parts supplied by reference TRBV11-1 and TRBJ2-7, is EAEVAQSPRYKITEKSQAVAFWCDPISGHATLYWYRQILGQGPELLVQFQDESVVDDSQLPKDRFSAERLKGVDSTLKIQPAELGDSAMYLCASAALMAGEQYFGPGTRLTVT.

V is TRBV6-2 or TRBV6-3 and J is TRBJ2-3; 14 bases fit TRBD2. This CDR3 has 19 amino acids. V lost 0 bases, J lost 4 bases, and 9 bases stayed unmatched. Germline CDR1 and CDR2: MNHEY and SVGEGT. CDR3 bases: TGTGCCAGCAGTTACTCAGCCGGGACTAGCGGGAGAGGCCCAGATACGCAGTATTTT. It encodes CASSYSAGTSGRGPDTQYF.

The table lists this clonotype with a few counts. The chain combines TRBV12-3 or TRBV12-4 with TRBJ2-4; D may match TRBD1 or TRBD2 (5 bases each). The J call may be in error: the DNA end matches TRBJ2-7 better. The CDR3 has 14 residues. CDR3 DNA sequence: TGTGCCAGCAGCCGAGGGGCTAGCCACTACGAGCAGTACTTC. This encodes CASSRGASHYEQYF.

This rearrangement joins TRBV20-1 to TRBJ2-3; 12 bases map to TRBD2. J gave up 4 bases and V 0 bases, and 11 bases lay outside the gene matches. The CDR3 runs 18 residues. CDR1 is DFQATT, CDR2 SNEGSKA, per germline (reference sequence). In nucleotides, the CDR3 is TGCAGTGCTAGAGATTGGAGGACTAGCGGGATCGGGGCAGATACGCAGTATTTT. Its protein product is CSARDWRTSGIGADTQYF.